Listed here are 2 T cell receptor beta chains from one sample, sequenced in a study of blood T cells in healthy people across ages. With a J-beta primer mix and a sample-barcoded 5' primer, a second PCR ran roughly 6 to 11 cycles. One entry per CDR3 protein results from TCRdb running MiXCR on the 5' RACE reads. The sample carries just under 900,000 distinct CDR3 sequences, more than 25% recorded once. The specimen sequenced was blood. The receptors were gathered from a woman older than 75 in good health.

Notes on this clonotype: One junction end does not reproduce the germline sequence, and a read error may be involved. The chain uses TRBV7-7 and TRBJ2-5; 8 nucleotides agree with TRBD1. CDR3 length: 15 amino acids. CDR1 is SSHAT, CDR2 FNYEAQ, per germline (reference sequence). CDR3 nucleotides: TGTGCTAGCAGCTTATGGACAGGGAACCAAGAGACCCAGTACTTC. It translates to CASSLWTGNQETQYF.

The chain recombines TRBV15 with TRBJ1-4; D is unresolved. Between the trimmed V and J ends, which lost 5 bases and 5 bases, there was a span of 15 bases. Germline V gene lookup returns CDR1 LNHNV and CDR2 YYDKDF (reference sequence). The CDR3 spans 15 residues. The CDR3 is CATSGWTAQNEKLFF. The CDR3, as DNA: TGTGCCACCAGCGGATGGACCGCTCAAAATGAAAAACTGTTTTTT.